These 7 T cell receptor beta chains share one sample of origin, sequenced in a study of T cell clones after liver transplantation (dated by TCRdb to about 2019). The library was prepared using the immunoSEQ multiplex PCR assay. The immuneACCESS repertoire file appears here via TCRdb, limited to in-frame rearrangements. These files lack a portion of the clones; in checked studies, under half of the deficit traces to unresolved V genes, and the cause of the others is not known. For this sample the table gives some 80,000 clones, of which about 84% were detected only once. 0.47% of the sample is in the top ten clones. This specimen consisted of CD4+ T cells from blood, obtained around 42 months after liver transplant. These receptors were collected from a human patient who received a liver transplant. Following transplantation, T cells from the graft donor may be among those present.

The gene calls are TRBV6-6 and TRBJ2-7, with D possibly being TRBD1 (5 bases). CDR3 size: 13 residues. Trimming shortened V by 6 bases and J by 5 bases, and 14 bases separated the two germline ends. CDR1 is MNHNY and CDR2 is SVGAGI in the germline V gene (reference sequence). The DNA for the CDR3 is TGTGCCAGCAGACCCGACAGTTTCCACGAGCAGTACTTC. This codes for CASRPDSFHEQYF.

In regard to this clone: The sample holds other DNA sequences that translate to the same CDR3. In nucleotides, the CDR3 is TGTGCCAGTAACCGTGGCTCCTACGAGCAGTACTTC. It encodes CASNRGSYEQYF. This chain joins TRBV2 and TRBJ2-7; no firm D call. Germline V lookup: CDR1 SNHLY, CDR2 FYNNEI. This CDR3 comprises 12 residues. Trimming shortened V by 9 bases and J by 0 bases, and 9 bases separated the two germline ends.

V and J are TRBV6-5 and TRBJ2-2; D tentatively fits TRBD1 or TRBD2 (5 bases each). This CDR3 contains 13 residues. CDR1 is MNHEY, CDR2 SVGAGI, per germline. With 5 bases removed from V and 3 bases from J, the gap between germline ends came to 7 bases. CDR3: CASSGGYTGELFF. Written as DNA, the CDR3 is TGTGCCAGCAGTGGGGGTTACACCGGGGAGCTGTTTTTT.

The chain combines TRBV30 with TRBJ2-6; D tentatively fits TRBD1 or TRBD2 (6 bases each). Trimming shortened V by 7 bases and J by 0 bases, and 19 bases separated the two germline ends. The CDR3 is made up of 17 amino acids. Per germline, CDR1 GTSNPN and CDR2 SVGIG (reference sequence). CDR3 DNA sequence: TGTGCCTCCCCGTTGGGGGGCCTTAGCTCTGGGGCCAACGTCCTGACTTTC. The encoded protein is CASPLGGLSSGANVLTF.

Remarks on this clone: The junction differs from germline at one of its ends, possibly a read error. The V gene is TRBV6-5, the J gene TRBJ2-5; D perhaps matches TRBD2 (6 bases). Germline V gene sequence: CDR1 MNHEY, CDR2 SVGAGI. This CDR3 spans 13 amino acids. The CDR3 bases are TGTGCCAGCAGTTACCTAGCGCAAGAGTCCCAGTACTTC. As protein: CASSYLAQESQYF.

The rearrangement links TRBV6-5 to TRBJ1-5; a weak D match, TRBD1 (6 bases). This CDR3 has 14 residues. Germline V lookup: CDR1 MNHEY, CDR2 SVGAGI. Trimming stripped 6 bases from V and 7 bases from J, with 16 bases between. CDR3 region: CASRQTGDHQPQHF. The CDR3 DNA reads as TGTGCCAGCAGACAGACAGGCGATCACCAGCCCCAGCATTTT.

The chain has TRBV7-6 and TRBJ2-1; 9 bases map to TRBD2. The CDR3 has 14 amino acids. Germline values: CDR1 SGHVS, CDR2 FNYEAQ. The trim removed 4 bases at V and 8 bases at J, leaving 6 bases unmatched. The CDR3, as DNA: TGTGCCAGCAGCTGGGGACTAGCCGGCTATGAGCAGTTCTTC. Its protein is CASSWGLAGYEQFF.